Following are 20 T cell receptor beta chains from one sample sequenced in a study of blood T cell repertoires in COVID-19. Libraries were prepared by immunoSEQ multiplex PCR; TCRdb keeps only in-frame clonotypes and omits some of them. Among 260,000 or so clones listed, approximately 80% were seen once. Sequencing was performed on peripheral blood. Every receptor here comes from a woman older than 75 with COVID-19, enrolled during active disease.

The chain carries TRBV4-2 and TRBJ1-1; 7 bases match TRBD1. The CDR3 consists of 14 residues. Trimming removed 0 bases from V and 6 bases from J; junction bases left unmatched: 4. Germline assignment: CDR1 LGHNA and CDR2 YNFKEQ. CDR3 loop: CASSQERGPAEAFF. CDR3 nucleotide sequence: TGTGCCAGCAGCCAAGAGAGGGGGCCGGCTGAAGCTTTCTTT.

This CDR3 is CASSSGPSSYNEQFF. CDR3 coding DNA: TGTGCCAGCAGCTCCGGCCCTAGCTCCTACAATGAGCAGTTCTTC. The chain is built from TRBV7-3 and TRBJ2-1; unclear D gene. Germline CDR1 SGHTA, CDR2 FQGTGA. The V and J ends lost 4 bases and 0 bases respectively, with 10 bases between them. This CDR3 is built from 15 residues.

The V and J genes are TRBV7-9 and TRBJ2-7, with 7 bases identical to TRBD2. Per the germline V gene, CDR1 is SEHNR and CDR2 is FQNEAQ (reference sequence). Losses at the gene ends were 4 bases for V and 6 bases for J; bases not matched to a gene: 6. This CDR3 is 13 amino acids long. CDR3 sequence reads: CASSYVRETEQYF. CDR3 nucleotides: TGTGCCAGCAGCTACGTGCGGGAGACCGAGCAGTACTTC.

The gene calls are TRBV5-4 and TRBJ1-1; the match to TRBD1 covers 8 bases. Germline CDR1 is SGHNT and CDR2 is YYREEE (reference sequence). CDR3 size: 15 residues. With V trimmed by 4 bases and J by 4 bases, 9 bases remained unmatched. The CDR3 here is CASSVDRARGTEAFF. In DNA form, the CDR3 reads TGTGCCAGCAGCGTGGACAGGGCAAGGGGCACTGAAGCTTTCTTT.

The chain joins TRBV2 to TRBJ2-7, with 7 bases fitting TRBD1. This CDR3 is 15 amino acids long. The germline V gene has CDR1 SNHLY and CDR2 FYNNEI. The ends lost 5 bases at V and 3 bases at J; junction bases unmatched: 10. The CDR3 DNA sequence: TGTGCCAGCAGTTTCGACAGGGCTTCCTACTACGAGCAGTACTTC. Its protein product is CASSFDRASYYEQYF.

The CDR3 nucleotides are TGTGCCACCAGTGATTCCAGGATAAACACAGATACGCAGTATTTT. It specifies CATSDSRINTDTQYF. The rearrangement joins TRBV24-1 to TRBJ2-3, with D unresolved. V lost 2 bases to trimming and J lost 2 bases, with 10 bases between them. CDR1 and CDR2 (germline): KGHDR, SFDVKD. This CDR3 is built from 15 residues.

The chain combines TRBV9 with TRBJ2-1, with D possibly matching TRBD1 (6 bases). The CDR3 extends over 12 amino acids. Germline CDR1 reads SGDLS; CDR2 reads YYNGEE. Trimming left V 4 bases short and J 14 bases short, with 16 bases between. The CDR3 DNA follows: TGTGCCAGCAGCCTATCACAGGGACCTAAGTTCTTC. Amino acid sequence: CASSLSQGPKFF.

CDR3 sequence: CASSLTRASGREDTQYF. In DNA, the CDR3 is TGTGCCAGCAGCTTAACCCGGGCTAGCGGGAGGGAGGATACGCAGTATTTT. This chain connects TRBV7-2 to TRBJ2-3, with TRBD2 matching over 12 bases. With V trimmed by 2 bases and J by 6 bases, 9 bases remained unmatched. The CDR3 extends over 17 amino acids. CDR1 and CDR2 (germline): SGHTA, FQGNSA.

CDR3 DNA: TGTGCCAGCAGCCCGGAGAGGATACAAGAATACGAGCAGTACTTC. Residues: CASSPERIQEYEQYF. The rearrangement uses TRBV11-1 and TRBJ2-7, with D hard to call. The CDR3 length is 15 residues. Per germline, CDR1 SGHAT and CDR2 FQDESV (reference sequence). V was trimmed by 5 bases and J by 4 bases, leaving 18 bases between them. The full variable domain, completed using reference TRBV11-1 and TRBJ2-7, is EAEVAQSPRYKITEKSQAVAFWCDPISGHATLYWYRQILGQGPELLVQFQDESVVDDSQLPKDRFSAERLKGVDSTLKIQPAELGDSAMYLCASSPERIQEYEQYFGPGTRLTVT.

This chain joins TRBV6-1 and TRBJ1-4; a weak D match, TRBD1 (5 bases). Trimming took 1 base from V and 4 from J, leaving 7 bases between them. Germline CDR1 MNHNS, CDR2 SASEGT. The CDR3 contains 14 residues. CDR3 amino acids: CASSEGRGNEKLFF. As DNA, the CDR3 is TGTGCCAGCAGTGAAGGGAGGGGTAATGAAAAACTGTTTTTT.

In this sample, this clone turned up once. The genes are TRBV7-9 and TRBJ1-2; no firm D call. The CDR3 covers 15 residues. Germline lookup yields CDR1 SEHNR and CDR2 FQNEAQ (reference sequence). Trimming took 3 bases from V and 8 from J, leaving 19 bases between them. Here the CDR3 DNA reads TGTGCCAGCAGCTTGCTTGGATCCAGAGGTCGGGGCTACACCTTC. This sequence encodes CASSLLGSRGRGYTF.

The chain uses TRBV6-5 and TRBJ1-1; no reliable D call. This CDR3 spans 14 amino acids. Trimming removed 8 bases from V and 4 bases from J, with 17 bases in between. Germline lookup yields CDR1 MNHEY and CDR2 SVGAGI. CDR3 region: CASLPPGRGTEAFF. CDR3 bases: TGTGCCAGCCTACCTCCCGGGAGAGGCACTGAAGCTTTCTTT.

The chain links TRBV6-5 to TRBJ2-3; D gene ambiguous. The CDR3 contains 13 residues. The germline gives CDR1 MNHEY, CDR2 SVGAGI. V was shortened by 3 bases and J by 2 bases, with 6 bases between the two germline ends. The CDR3 region is CASSYSFTDTQYF. The CDR3, as DNA: TGTGCCAGCAGTTATTCCTTCACAGATACGCAGTATTTT.

This sequence joins TRBV2 and TRBJ1-3, with D hard to call. This CDR3 comprises 14 residues. Germline CDR1 and CDR2: SNHLY and FYNNEI. The V gene lost 6 bases and the J gene lost 2 bases, with 11 bases spanning the gap. CDR3: CASRAGMTGNTIYF. The CDR3 DNA sequence: TGTGCCAGCAGAGCCGGGATGACTGGAAACACCATATATTTT.

The chain recombines TRBV28 with TRBJ1-2; 9 bases are a match to TRBD1. The CDR3 totals 13 residues. J gave up 8 bases and V 6 bases, and 7 bases lay outside the gene matches. Germline V lookup: CDR1 MDHEN, CDR2 SYDVKM. DNA for the CDR3: TGTGCCAGCAGAGTGGGACAGGGAGGAGGCTACACCTTC. Encoded protein: CASRVGQGGGYTF.

The V call is TRBV27, the J call TRBJ1-5; D perhaps matches TRBD1 (5 bases). The CDR3 contains 15 residues. Germline loops: CDR1 MNHEY, CDR2 SMNVEV (reference sequence). Between the trimmed V and J ends, which lost 0 bases and 1 base, there was a span of 7 bases. This chain's CDR3 is CASSLSAGSNQPQHF. As DNA, the CDR3 is TGTGCCAGCAGTTTATCGGCAGGGAGCAATCAGCCCCAGCATTTT.

The V and J genes are TRBV6-5 and TRBJ2-7; D is unresolved. Germline V CDR1 and CDR2: MNHEY, SVGAGI. Trimming removed 0 bases at V and 7 bases at J, with 13 bases between. The CDR3 has 14 residues. Here the CDR3 DNA reads TGTGCCAGCAGTTACTCGATTCAGGCTTCGGAGCAGTACTTC. Its protein is CASSYSIQASEQYF.

CDR3 region: CASSLIQAETQYF. As DNA, the CDR3 is TGTGCCAGCAGCTTAATTCAGGCAGAGACCCAGTACTTC. The chain joins TRBV7-9 to TRBJ2-5; D uncertain. Germline-derived CDR1 and CDR2 are SEHNR and FQNEAQ (reference sequence). The CDR3 is 13 amino acids. The V end was cut by 2 bases, the J end by 4 bases, with 8 bases between.

The chain is built from TRBV13 and TRBJ1-1, with 9 bases that match TRBD1. CDR1 is PRHDT and CDR2 is FYEKMQ in the germline V gene (reference sequence). V lost 1 base and J lost 0; bases outside the gene matches: 3. The CDR3 consists of 16 residues. CDR3 protein: CASSLDRGPMNTEAFF. The CDR3 DNA sequence: TGTGCCAGCAGCTTAGACAGGGGGCCTATGAACACTGAAGCTTTCTTT.

A word on this clone: This CDR3 is also generated by other DNA sequences in the sample. The V and J genes are TRBV5-1 and TRBJ1-2, with a weak D call TRBD1 (5 bases). V lost 2 bases and J 3 bases, leaving 8 bases between the germline ends. CDR1 is SGHRS, CDR2 YFSETQ, per germline. This CDR3 contains 13 residues. The CDR3 DNA follows: TGCGCCAGCAGCTTTGGGGCCGACTATGGCTACACCTTC. It yields the protein CASSFGADYGYTF. Together with reference TRBV5-1 and TRBJ1-2, the CDR3 gives the full variable domain: KAGVTQTPRYLIKTRGQQVTLSCSPISGHRSVSWYQQTPGQGLQFLFEYFSETQRNKGNFPGRFSGRQFSNSRSEMNVSTLELGDSALYLCASSFGADYGYTFGSGTRLTVV.